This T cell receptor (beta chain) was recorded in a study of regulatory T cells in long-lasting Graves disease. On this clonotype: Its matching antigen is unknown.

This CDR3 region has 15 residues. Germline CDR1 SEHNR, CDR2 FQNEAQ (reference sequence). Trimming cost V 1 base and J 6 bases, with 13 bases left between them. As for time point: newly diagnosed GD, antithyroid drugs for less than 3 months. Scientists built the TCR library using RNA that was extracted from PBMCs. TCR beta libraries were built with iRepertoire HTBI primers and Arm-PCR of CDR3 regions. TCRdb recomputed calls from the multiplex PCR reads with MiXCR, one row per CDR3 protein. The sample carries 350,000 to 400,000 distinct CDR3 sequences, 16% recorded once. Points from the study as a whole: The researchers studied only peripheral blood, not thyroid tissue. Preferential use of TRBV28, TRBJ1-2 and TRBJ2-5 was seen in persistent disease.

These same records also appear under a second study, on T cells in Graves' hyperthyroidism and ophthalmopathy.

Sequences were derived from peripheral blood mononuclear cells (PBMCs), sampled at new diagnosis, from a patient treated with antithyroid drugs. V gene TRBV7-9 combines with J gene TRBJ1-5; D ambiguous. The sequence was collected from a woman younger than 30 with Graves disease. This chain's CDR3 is CASSLDGGLGQPQHF. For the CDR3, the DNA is TGTGCCAGCAGCTTAGATGGAGGTTTAGGTCAGCCCCAGCATTTT.